This TCR beta chain was profiled in a study of T cells in localized non-small cell lung cancer. Assay used: immunoSEQ multiplex PCR; TCRdb lists only in-frame clones, some missing. Found here are tens of thousands of clones, around four fifths of them singletons; the top ten hold under 3.5%. With respect to this clone: Antigen: not known.

Whole-study findings and limits: An association was observed between higher blood T cell density and longer overall survival. Across samples, adjacent lung featured a median 57 of the top 100 tumor clones.

Germline trimming cut 2 bases from V and 6 bases from J; bases unmatched to any gene: 3. CDR3 length: 14 amino acids. The germline gives CDR1 MNHNY, CDR2 SVGAGI (reference sequence). The TCR comes from a man aged 35-69 years with stage I lung adenocarcinoma. This sample comprised peripheral blood, obtained before any cancer treatment. V and J are TRBV6-6 and TRBJ2-2, with 7 nucleotides matching TRBD2. This CDR3 reads CASSYPGRAGELFF. CDR3 nucleotide sequence: TGTGCCAGCAGTTACCCAGGGAGGGCCGGGGAGCTGTTTTTT.